The 24 T cell receptor beta chains presented below share a single source sample, sequenced in a study of blood T cell repertoires in COVID-19. The data were produced by immunoSEQ multiplex PCR, yet TCRdb's version contains in-frame clones alone and is incomplete. The sample yields fewer than 300,000 clones, roughly 84% seen once. The sequenced sample consisted of peripheral blood. The receptors come from a human donor with COVID-19, enrolled during active disease. The donor label of this sample is uncertain.

The chain combines TRBV3-1 (or the pseudogene TRBV3-2) with TRBJ2-1; TRBD2 aligns across 8 bases. V lost 3 bases, J lost 2 bases, and 3 bases stayed unmatched. Germline CDR1 LGHDT, CDR2 YNNKEL (reference sequence). The CDR3 runs to 15 residues. This chain's CDR3 is CASSQIGGAYNEQFF. CDR3 nucleotide sequence: TGTGCCAGCAGCCAGATCGGGGGGGCCTACAATGAGCAGTTCTTC.

The chain is built from TRBV28 and TRBJ2-5, with D perhaps TRBD2 (6 bases). The CDR3 is 13 residues long. The germline CDR1 and CDR2 sequences are MDHEN and SYDVKM. V was pared by 7 bases and J by 4 bases, with 13 bases between. In nucleotides, the CDR3 is TGTGCCAGCAACGGTGCGGGACGAGAGACCCAGTACTTC. This gives the protein CASNGAGRETQYF.

The V and J genes are TRBV19 and TRBJ1-1; D is undetermined. Trimming cost V 10 bases and J 0 bases, with 18 bases left between them. The germline CDR1 and CDR2 sequences are LNHDA and SQIVND (reference sequence). The CDR3 is 15 residues long. CDR3 in amino acids: CAIRRAGTMNTEAFF. CDR3 in DNA: TGTGCCATCAGGCGGGCGGGAACTATGAACACTGAAGCTTTCTTT.

This clone was counted only a few times. The chain recombines TRBV18 with TRBJ2-7; maybe TRBD1 (8 bases). Looked up from germline, CDR1 is KGHSH and CDR2 is LQKENI. With 5 bases removed from V and 2 bases from J, the gap between germline ends came to 16 bases. The CDR3 runs to 15 residues. CDR3 region: CASSNTGGGTYEQYF. In DNA form, the CDR3 reads TGTGCCAGCTCAAACACAGGGGGGGGTACCTACGAGCAGTACTTC.

The rearrangement uses TRBV7-2 and TRBJ2-1; 10 bases line up with TRBD2. The germline V gene has CDR1 SGHTA and CDR2 FQGNSA. The CDR3 runs 14 residues. V trimming: 3 bases; J trimming: 7 bases; junction bases outside the gene matches: 3. The CDR3 region has the DNA TGTGCCAGCAGCTTTAGCGGGAGGAGAAATGAGCAGTTCTTC. This encodes CASSFSGRRNEQFF.

The chain employs TRBV11-1 and TRBJ2-6; TRBD2 is a possible D gene (6 bases). The V and J ends lost 6 bases and 2 bases respectively, with 14 bases between them. Germline CDR1 SGHAT, CDR2 FQDESV (reference sequence). The CDR3 consists of 16 residues. This CDR3 is CASRSTREPGANVLTF. DNA for the CDR3: TGTGCCAGCAGGTCCACCCGGGAGCCTGGGGCCAACGTCCTGACTTTC.

This clone has just a few counts. This chain links TRBV5-1 with TRBJ2-3; tentative D call: TRBD2 (5 bases). Deletions cut 0 bases from V and 1 base from J, with 12 bases between. This CDR3 region has 16 residues. Germline-derived CDR1 and CDR2 are SGHRS and YFSETQ. The CDR3 DNA follows: TGCGCCAGCAGCTTGGTCCTAGCAGATGGCACAGATACGCAGTATTTT. This gives the protein CASSLVLADGTDTQYF. Combining the CDR3 with reference TRBV5-1 and TRBJ2-3 gives the whole variable domain KAGVTQTPRYLIKTRGQQVTLSCSPISGHRSVSWYQQTPGQGLQFLFEYFSETQRNKGNFPGRFSGRQFSNSRSEMNVSTLELGDSALYLCASSLVLADGTDTQYFGPGTRLTVL.

The CDR3 nucleotides are TGTGCCACCAGTGCCTTGGGAGGGATCGCGCCAGATACGCAGTATTTT. Protein sequence: CATSALGGIAPDTQYF. The chain is built from TRBV24-1 and TRBJ2-3; 7 bases fit TRBD2. Germline V lookup: CDR1 KGHDR, CDR2 SFDVKD. CDR3 length: 16 amino acids. The ends lost 5 bases at V and 4 bases at J; junction bases unmatched: 11.

Points on this clone: Other DNA sequences from this sample encode an identical CDR3 as well. This chain joins TRBV18 and TRBJ1-2, with TRBD1 as a possible D gene (6 bases). The CDR3 consists of 12 residues. Looked up from germline, CDR1 is KGHSH and CDR2 is LQKENI. Between the trimmed V and J ends, which lost 3 bases and 4 bases, there was a span of 6 bases. CDR3 amino acids: CASSPDSYGYTF. The CDR3 region has the DNA TGTGCCAGCTCACCGGACAGCTATGGCTACACCTTC.

CDR3 nucleotides: TGCGCCAGCAGCAAGGAGGGGATTAGCAATCAGCCCCAGCATTTT. Protein: CASSKEGISNQPQHF. The chain uses TRBV5-1 and TRBJ1-5, with a weak D call TRBD1 (5 bases). The CDR3 is 15 amino acids. Germline lookup yields CDR1 SGHRS and CDR2 YFSETQ. V was cut by 4 bases and J by 0 bases, with 11 bases left in between.

The chain uses TRBV27 and TRBJ2-7, with 7 bases aligning to TRBD1. Trimming cost V 5 bases and J 2 bases; bases outside gene matches: 6. The CDR3 has 14 residues. Germline CDR1 reads MNHEY; CDR2 reads SMNVEV (reference sequence). The CDR3 coding sequence is TGTGCCAGCAGTGCGACAGGGCCTGCCTACGAGCAGTACTTC. It specifies CASSATGPAYEQYF.

Only one count was recorded for this clone. The chain employs TRBV28 and TRBJ2-7; 12 nucleotides match TRBD2. Germline values: CDR1 MDHEN, CDR2 SYDVKM. The trim removed 5 bases at V and 2 bases at J, leaving 1 base unmatched. This CDR3 comprises 14 residues. CDR3 residues: CASSPSGRAYEQYF. The CDR3 coding sequence is TGTGCCAGCAGTCCTAGCGGGAGGGCCTACGAGCAGTACTTC.

V usage is TRBV7-2 and J usage is TRBJ2-1, with TRBD2 identical over 7 bases. The CDR3 is made up of 15 amino acids. Germline lookup yields CDR1 SGHTA and CDR2 FQGNSA. With V trimmed by 0 bases and J by 3 bases, 2 bases remained unmatched. The CDR3 DNA follows: TGTGCCAGCAGCTTAGCGAGCGGGGTCTACAATGAGCAGTTCTTC. Protein sequence: CASSLASGVYNEQFF.

The chain carries TRBV4-1 and TRBJ1-1, with unresolved D. From germline, CDR1 is MGHRA and CDR2 YSYEKL. V lost 8 bases to trimming and J lost 1 base, with 14 bases between them. This CDR3 comprises 14 residues. CDR3 DNA sequence: TGCGCCAGCCGGGTCGGGAGAGAGAACACTGAAGCTTTCTTT. Translated: CASRVGRENTEAFF.

The chain uses TRBV28 and TRBJ1-4; D may be TRBD1 (5 bases). The CDR3 runs to 12 residues. The germline V gene has CDR1 MDHEN and CDR2 SYDVKM. Trimming stripped 6 bases from V and 4 bases from J, with 6 bases between. CDR3 protein: CASRTVNEKLFF. The CDR3 region has the DNA TGTGCCAGCAGGACAGTTAATGAAAAACTGTTTTTT.

J is TRBJ2-3 and V is TRBV11-1; 7 bases fit TRBD1. CDR3 length: 14 residues. The germline gives CDR1 SGHAT, CDR2 FQDESV (reference sequence). The ends lost 5 bases at V and 5 bases at J; junction bases unmatched: 7. CDR3 sequence: CASSTQGWRDTQYF. DNA for the CDR3: TGTGCCAGCAGCACACAGGGGTGGAGAGATACGCAGTATTTT.

The V call is TRBV19, the J call TRBJ2-7; TRBD2 matches 7 bases. The trim removed 3 bases at V and 5 bases at J, leaving 10 bases unmatched. The CDR3 contains 15 residues. Looked up from germline, CDR1 is LNHDA and CDR2 is SQIVND (reference sequence). CDR3 sequence (DNA): TGTGCCAGTAGTATTGAGGCGGGAGCTTGGAACGAGCAGTACTTC. As protein: CASSIEAGAWNEQYF.

This clone has a single count. CDR3 DNA: TGCAGCGTTGAGGGGGGCCCGGGACAGTCGTACTTC. It is translated as CSVEGGPGQSYF. The rearrangement uses TRBV29-1 and TRBJ2-5; D is perhaps TRBD1 (7 bases). V lost 3 bases and J 13 bases, leaving 18 bases between the germline ends. This CDR3 has 12 amino acids. Germline values: CDR1 SQVTM, CDR2 ANQGSEA. Complete variable domain (other parts from reference TRBV29-1 and TRBJ2-5): SAVISQKPSRDICQRGTSLTIQCQVDSQVTMMFWYRQQPGQSLTLIATANQGSEATYESGFVIDKFPISRPNLTFSTLTVSNMSPEDSSIYLCSVEGGPGQSYFGPGTRLLVL.

V and J are TRBV18 and TRBJ1-6; D possibly corresponds to TRBD1 (5 bases). The V gene lost 6 bases and the J gene lost 7 bases, with 16 bases spanning the gap. The CDR3 totals 15 residues. CDR1 is KGHSH, CDR2 LQKENI, per germline. The CDR3 here is CASSNDQGQNSPLHF. CDR3 nucleotides: TGTGCCAGCTCCAACGACCAGGGTCAAAATTCACCCCTCCACTTT.

V gene TRBV5-5 combines with J gene TRBJ2-5; 7 bases line up with TRBD1. Per the germline V gene, CDR1 is SGHKS and CDR2 is YYEKEE (reference sequence). CDR3 size: 13 residues. Trimming at V came to 4 bases and at J to 5 bases, leaving 5 bases not matched to a gene. The CDR3 DNA reads as TGTGCCAGCAGCCTACAGGGGCGCGAGACCCAGTACTTC. It specifies CASSLQGRETQYF.

The chain employs TRBV5-4 and TRBJ2-7; TRBD2 aligns across 11 bases. The CDR3 is made up of 16 amino acids. J gave up 0 bases and V 6 bases, and 8 bases lay outside the gene matches. CDR1 SGHNT and CDR2 YYREEE come from the germline V gene (reference sequence). DNA for the CDR3: TGTGCCAGCACCCCCGGACTAGCGGGCTACTCCTACGAGCAGTACTTC. Its translation is CASTPGLAGYSYEQYF.

This chain connects TRBV29-1 to TRBJ2-1, with TRBD2 identical over 11 bases. Germline loops: CDR1 SQVTM, CDR2 ANQGSEA. J was trimmed by 5 bases and V by 4 bases; bases with no gene match: 4. The CDR3 length is 14 residues. CDR3 sequence: CSVGGLAGDNEQFF. The CDR3 region has the DNA TGCAGCGTTGGTGGACTAGCGGGCGACAATGAGCAGTTCTTC.

The chain carries TRBV3-1 (or the pseudogene TRBV3-2) and TRBJ1-2; TRBD1 aligns across 9 bases. The CDR3 has 15 amino acids. Losses at the gene ends were 3 bases for V and 6 bases for J; bases not matched to a gene: 8. Germline assignment: CDR1 LGHDT and CDR2 YNNKEL (reference sequence). For the CDR3, the DNA is TGTGCCAGCAGCCAGGGTCGGGACAGGGTGGATGGCTACACCTTC. Translating gives CASSQGRDRVDGYTF.

The genes are TRBV7-9 and TRBJ2-3; 9 nucleotides agree with TRBD2. The V gene end was trimmed by 3 bases and the J gene end by 6 bases; junction bases not matched to a gene: 4. This CDR3 is built from 14 residues. Germline V gene sequence: CDR1 SEHNR, CDR2 FQNEAQ (reference sequence). Written as DNA, the CDR3 is TGTGCCAGCAGCTTTAGCGGGAGAGCTGATACGCAGTATTTT. Protein sequence: CASSFSGRADTQYF. Variable domain in full (rest from reference TRBV7-9 and TRBJ2-3): DTGVSQNPRHKITKRGQNVTFRCDPISEHNRLYWYRQTLGQGPEFLTYFQNEAQLEKSRLLSDRFSAERPKGSFSTLEIQRTEQGDSAMYLCASSFSGRADTQYFGPGTRLTVL.